The 14 T cell receptor beta chains in this list originate from one sample, sequenced in a study of cytomegalovirus exposure and HLA in healthy donors. PCR amplification relied on 60 Vbeta primers (plus 13 Jbeta primers). The table came from immunoSEQ multiplex PCR; TCRdb's copy has only in-frame clones and leaves some out. This sample has about 150,000 clones; around 82% occur once, and the top ten carry around 5.2%. Material for sequencing was PBMCs. The source of these receptors is a woman aged 35 to 49 in good health and CMV-seropositive.

V gene TRBV18 combines with J gene TRBJ1-5, with D unresolved. Trimming shortened V by 3 bases and J by 6 bases, and 15 bases separated the two germline ends. Germline values: CDR1 KGHSH, CDR2 LQKENI. The CDR3 consists of 15 residues. Here the CDR3 DNA reads TGTGCCAGCTCACCCCGGGAAAGGACTGTTCAGCCCCAGCATTTT. It codes for CASSPRERTVQPQHF.

This sequence joins TRBV7-9 and TRBJ2-3; 8 positions match TRBD2. This CDR3 region has 16 residues. V dropped 1 base and J dropped 4; count of bases not matched to a gene: 7. Germline-derived CDR1 and CDR2 are SEHNR and FQNEAQ (reference sequence). For the CDR3, the DNA is TGTGCCAGCAGCTTAGAGCGGGCGGGAGGCCCAGATACGCAGTATTTT. Translation: CASSLERAGGPDTQYF.

This chain joins TRBV18 and TRBJ1-1, with D perhaps matching TRBD1 (6 bases). V was cut by 6 bases and J by 0 bases, with 11 bases left in between. This CDR3 contains 14 residues. CDR1 is KGHSH, CDR2 LQKENI, per germline. This CDR3 is CASSGQPLNTEAFF. CDR3 DNA: TGTGCCAGCTCCGGACAGCCTTTGAACACTGAAGCTTTCTTT.

This rearrangement joins TRBV28 to TRBJ2-1; D is possibly TRBD2 (6 bases). The V gene's germline CDR1 is MDHEN and CDR2 SYDVKM. Trimming left V 6 bases short and J 6 bases short, with 18 bases between. The CDR3 extends over 15 amino acids. The CDR3 DNA reads TGTGCCAGCAGCGATTCCGGGAGCCTTTCCAATGAGCAGTTCTTC. It yields the protein CASSDSGSLSNEQFF. Complete variable domain (other parts from reference TRBV28 and TRBJ2-1): DVKVTQSSRYLVKRTGEKVFLECVQDMDHENMFWYRQDPGLGLRLIYFSYDVKMKEKGDIPEGYSVSREKKERFSLILESASTNQTSMYLCASSDSGSLSNEQFFGPGTRLTVL.

For the CDR3, the DNA is TGTGCCAGCAGTGAAGCGCTTCAAGGGAGGACAGGGGATCACGAGCAGTACTTC. Protein sequence: CASSEALQGRTGDHEQYF. The chain uses TRBV6-1 and TRBJ2-7; TRBD1 matches at 9 bases. The CDR3 sequence is 18 residues long. V dropped 0 bases and J dropped 5; count of bases not matched to a gene: 14. CDR1 is MNHNS, CDR2 SASEGT, per germline.

The chain is built from TRBV19 and TRBJ1-5; no definite D call. V lost 8 bases to trimming and J lost 6 bases, with 11 bases between them. CDR3 length: 12 residues. The germline gives CDR1 LNHDA, CDR2 SQIVND (reference sequence). The CDR3 protein is CASSGLGQPQHF. In DNA, the CDR3 is TGTGCCAGTTCGGGATTAGGTCAGCCCCAGCATTTT.

The chain couples TRBV4-2 to TRBJ1-2; 8 nucleotides align to TRBD1. This CDR3 region has 15 residues. V dropped 5 bases and J dropped 1; count of bases not matched to a gene: 6. Germline V gene sequence: CDR1 LGHNA, CDR2 YNFKEQ. CDR3 residues: CASSKAGQVNYGYTF. The CDR3 region has the DNA TGTGCCAGCAGCAAAGCGGGACAGGTTAACTATGGCTACACCTTC.

The J gene is TRBJ2-1, the V gene TRBV13; possible D gene TRBD2, 6 bases. Germline V gives CDR1 PRHDT, CDR2 FYEKMQ (reference sequence). The CDR3 is 12 amino acids. V was clipped by 5 bases and J by 9 bases, with 11 bases between them. The CDR3 DNA sequence: TGTGCCAGCAGCGGCCGGGAGACTGAGCAGTTCTTC. Protein product: CASSGRETEQFF.

The chain combines TRBV5-1 with TRBJ1-6; no firm D call. The CDR3 runs 16 residues. Germline V CDR1 and CDR2: SGHRS, YFSETQ. Trimming left V 0 bases short and J 0 bases short, with 7 bases between. In nucleotides, the CDR3 is TGCGCCAGCAGCTTGGATCTGAGCTCCTATAATTCACCCCTCCACTTT. Protein sequence: CASSLDLSSYNSPLHF.

The CDR3 sequence: CASSLGRQGLGEQFF. The CDR3 coding sequence is TGTGCCAGCAGCTTAGGCCGACAGGGCCTAGGGGAGCAGTTCTTC. The V call is TRBV7-2, the J call TRBJ2-1, with 7 bases matching TRBD1. Germline V gives CDR1 SGHTA, CDR2 FQGNSA. Unmatched junction bases numbered 10, after V lost 1 base and J lost 10 bases. The CDR3 length is 15 residues.

This chain joins TRBV30 and TRBJ2-7; D remains unclear. This CDR3 has 13 amino acids. Trimming took 5 bases from V and 6 from J, leaving 17 bases between them. Germline values: CDR1 GTSNPN, CDR2 SVGIG (reference sequence). CDR3 nucleotides: TGTGCCTGGCTGAAAGACCCGGCAGGCGAGCAGTACTTC. This gives the protein CAWLKDPAGEQYF.

V is TRBV19 and J is TRBJ1-5; 10 nucleotides agree with TRBD1. Per the germline V gene, CDR1 is LNHDA and CDR2 is SQIVND (reference sequence). The CDR3 covers 16 residues. Germline trimming cut 6 bases from V and 2 bases from J; bases unmatched to any gene: 7. CDR3 loop: CASRVDRGRGNQPQHF. As DNA, the CDR3 is TGTGCCAGTAGAGTAGACAGGGGGCGAGGCAATCAGCCCCAGCATTTT.

The chain uses TRBV11-1 and TRBJ2-5; 14 bases line up with TRBD2. The J call may be mistaken, given a closer DNA end match to TRBJ2-7. The CDR3 is 15 residues long. Per germline, CDR1 SGHAT and CDR2 FQDESV (reference sequence). CDR3 in DNA: TGTGCCAGCAGCTCCGGACTAGCGGGAGGCCACGAGCAGTACTTC. This encodes CASSSGLAGGHEQYF.

The chain uses TRBV19 and TRBJ2-2; weak D call: TRBD2 (6 bases). V was clipped by 2 bases and J by 0 bases, with 10 bases between them. The CDR3 contains 16 residues. The germline V gene encodes CDR1 LNHDA and CDR2 SQIVND (reference sequence). The CDR3 nucleotides are TGTGCCAGTAGTATATTTTCGGGGGCGAACACCGGGGAGCTGTTTTTT. Encoded protein: CASSIFSGANTGELFF.